The clone carrying this T cell receptor (beta chain) occurred many times. These data originate in a study of blood T cell repertoires in COVID-19. Overall study context: PBMCs, B-cell-depleted T cells, or T cells were the source of the cDNA or gDNA that made up the material.

CDR3 length: 14 amino acids. Germline CDR1 MNHEY, CDR2 SVGAGI. Trimming pared 6 bases from V and 1 base from J, leaving 13 bases between. Original data processing: Nucleated cell counts were estimated from reference gene primer amplification. The data were produced by immunoSEQ multiplex PCR, yet TCRdb's version contains in-frame clones alone and is incomplete. The V and J calls and the clone size are those of that table, but D and trimming were determined from the DNA. The sample consists of about 140,000 clones, more than 75% of them appearing once. Material: peripheral blood. The rearrangement links TRBV6-5 to TRBJ2-7; D call uncertain. The TCR sequence derives from a woman older than 75 with acute or convalescent COVID-19. The CDR3 coding sequence is TGTGCCAGCAGCTTAGAACGCTTATCCTACGAGCAGTACTTC. Encoded protein: CASSLERLSYEQYF.